The present entry profiles one T cell receptor (beta chain) with its context. This clonotype showed up just a few times. Its antigen remains undetermined. Base qualities are not provided; no much larger clone lies one nucleotide away. Trimming removed 4 bases from V and 1 base from J, leaving 7 bases between the germline ends. From the cysteine up to the phenylalanine, the CDR3 has a length of 13 residues. Only the CDR3 DNA stays, 39 bases, in frame from base 1. The library was built by means of RACE. The sequencer listed for this sample is NextSeq 500. Library preparation attached unique molecular identifiers to individual cDNA molecules for quantitative, reproducible TCR counting. Each blood RNA sample was used to sequence both TCR alpha and TCR beta chains. From the authors' description of their analysis: The median number of TCRs per sample was around 96,000, ranging from about 23,224 to 750,000. V, J and CDR3 annotation of the TCR reads was performed with the Decombinator software suite. Every sample was subsampled to the same number of TCRs (28,000) for the PS versus PT1 abundance plots. TCRs were defined as expanded if absent before sensitization and observed at least eight times at the 2-week time point. TCRdb reworked the public reads: Q25 trimming with fastp, MiXCR clone assembly, productive beta chains retained. Each CDR3 protein appears once, grouped with its most common genes and DNA. These V and J calls rely on TCRdb rather than the paper's analysis. This sample has 190,000 or so distinct CDR3 sequences in its table, and about 25% of those were observed once. 2% to 2.5% of the sample belongs to the ten largest clones.

The sample is drawn from a study of human T cells and chemical hapten exposure (dated by TCRdb to the early 2020s). In the study overall: For sensitization, 2% DPC in acetone was applied to an approximately 2 cm by approximately 2 cm area of upper inner arm skin. Weekly therapeutic DPC doses were additionally applied to the scalp of patients throughout the roughly 25-week study period. Patch tests used Finn chambers with 0.01% DPC on the upper back, scored after 6 days by International Contact Dermatitis Research Group standards. The mostly female patient cohort included alopecia areata with under or over 50% scalp involvement, alopecia totalis and alopecia universalis. Libraries were combined into a pool for sequencing, and differences in TCR yield between samples came mainly from small differences in library volumes within the pool. The study tracked peripheral blood TCR repertoire changes in vivo during primary and secondary sensitization to the hapten diphenylcyclopropenone (DPC) in alopecia patients. Blood samples were taken from patients before sensitization (week 0) and then at 2, 6 and about 24 weeks after DPC sensitization. Approximately 30 alopecia patients provided blood for TCR sequencing at one to four time points (pre-sensitization, 2, 6 and 24 weeks). What the research found in general, with its limitations: Because every patient had alopecia, a presumed autoimmune disease, the patients' immune response might differ from that of healthy individuals. Significantly more large CDR3 similarity clusters were formed by expanded TCRs than by pre-sensitization or healthy control sets, consistent with antigen-driven responses. A positive correlation was found between the number of PT1 expanded TCRs and patch test score, with significance reached at thresholds 8, 16 and 32 but not 4. DPC sensitization did not change how many TCRs were above 1 in 1000 frequency, and no evidence was found of alterations in global repertoire structure. Repeated subsampling changed both the strength of the expansion versus patch-test correlation and the threshold at which that correlation became significant.

Interpreted using the paper, the time point label stands for: patch test 3, about 24 weeks after DPC sensitization. Read against the paper, the sample's treatment or condition label means: therapeutic diphenylcyclopropenone sensitization with weekly scalp DPC. At each patch-test visit, blood was drawn before the patch test was applied. Patients were considered eligible if aged 18 to 70, diagnosed with alopecia and deemed suitable for DPC therapy, and patients were excluded if pregnant. Total RNA was extracted from unfractionated whole blood that had been collected in Tempus Blood RNA tubes. The specimen was whole blood, collected in connection with sensitization to the hapten diphenylcyclopropenone (DPC). The source of this sequence is a middle-aged woman with alopecia areata. Some clones in this sample may be carry-over from other donors' samples. Rearrangement joined TRBV12-3 or TRBV12-4 to TRBJ1-1, with the D gene not confidently named. CDR3 reads: CASSYTANTEAFF. The DNA is as follows: TGTGCCAGCAGTTATACAGCGAACACTGAAGCTTTCTTT.